Following are 4 T cell receptor beta chains from one sample sequenced in a study of long-term antiretroviral therapy in people with HIV. Samples were assayed with immunoSEQ v3.0 at survey level. Profiled with immunoSEQ multiplex PCR; TCRdb holds only in-frame clones, not every one. This repertoire shows roughly 17,000 clones, around 80% found once; its top ten account for 20% to 25%. The material sequenced was unsorted PBMCs, taken 2.1 years after starting antiretroviral therapy. Every receptor here comes from a man aged 40-49 years with HIV.

In its sample, this clone is large (0.1 to 1%). The V gene is TRBV13, the J gene TRBJ1-1; TRBD1 is a possible D gene (5 bases). Germline V lookup: CDR1 PRHDT, CDR2 FYEKMQ (reference sequence). The V end was cut by 2 bases, the J end by 7 bases, with 8 bases between. This CDR3 has 12 residues. The CDR3 sequence: CASSLRQLEAFF. DNA of the CDR3: TGTGCCAGCAGCTTAAGACAGCTTGAAGCTTTCTTT.

The V and J genes are TRBV5-6 and TRBJ1-5; TRBD1 is a possible D gene (5 bases). Germline V gene sequence: CDR1 SGHDT, CDR2 YYEEEE. The germline V and J ends were trimmed by 3 bases and 2 bases, with 15 bases remaining between them. The CDR3 is 16 amino acids. The CDR3 loop reads CASSSAGGSGNQPQHF. CDR3 nucleotide sequence: TGTGCCAGCAGCTCTGCGGGGGGATCGGGCAATCAGCCCCAGCATTTT.

V gene TRBV5-1 combines with J gene TRBJ2-2, with a weak D call TRBD2 (6 bases). Per germline, CDR1 SGHRS and CDR2 YFSETQ. The CDR3 consists of 15 residues. V was shortened by 2 bases and J by 5 bases, with 13 bases between the two germline ends. The chain's CDR3 is CASSFGGVGTGELFF. The CDR3 DNA follows: TGCGCCAGCAGCTTTGGAGGGGTTGGGACCGGGGAGCTGTTTTTT.

This chain links TRBV4-1 with TRBJ1-2, with 12 bases identical to TRBD1. The CDR3 runs 16 residues. Germline assignment: CDR1 MGHRA and CDR2 YSYEKL. The V segment lost 5 bases and the J segment 8 bases; nucleotides outside the gene matches: 12. The CDR3, as DNA: TGCGCCAGCAGCTTCTCACCGGGACAGGGGGCGCTCGGCTACACCTTC. Amino acid sequence: CASSFSPGQGALGYTF.